This T cell receptor (beta chain) was sequenced in a study of shared clonotypes between healthy human individuals. The method was immunoSEQ multiplex PCR; TCRdb's version includes in-frame clones alone and lacks a portion of them. The top ten clones hold 0.35% to 0.45% of a sample with 2 million to 2.5 million clones, under 95% of them seen once. V lost 5 bases to trimming and J lost 2 bases; unmatched junction nucleotides: 5. There are 14 residues in the CDR3. Per the germline V gene, CDR1 is SGHAT and CDR2 is FQNNGV. Donors were healthy HIV-negative adults without recent acute infections or vaccinations.

The sequenced sample consisted of naive CD4+ T cells from PBMCs. Subset meaning: CD45RA+ positively selected. The chain has TRBV11-2 and TRBJ2-7; 8 nucleotides line up with TRBD2. This sequence was found in a man younger than 35 in good health. Some clones in this sample may be carry-over from other donors' samples. For the CDR3, the DNA is TGTGCCAGCAGCCCTCAAGCGGGAGCCTACGAGCAGTACTTC. Translating gives CASSPQAGAYEQYF.